This T cell receptor beta chain is from a study of T cell repertoires in cytomegalovirus infection. Study at large: HLA-B-restricted CMV epitopes that are well studied, plus recently identified HLA-C-restricted ones, were used by the study.

This clonotype was picked up a small number of times. Its target is not known. From the reads, TCRdb called clonotypes with MiXCR, one entry per CDR3 protein. Among about 770,000 distinct CDR3 sequences, under 35% were seen once, and the ten largest hold around 14%. Study-level points and caveats: In two of eight donors, the top clonotype was HLA-C-restricted CMV-specific.

Deletions cut 3 bases from V and 6 bases from J, with 12 bases between. Germline loops: CDR1 LGHNA, CDR2 YNFKEQ. The length of the CDR3 is 14 residues. This chain connects TRBV4-2 to TRBJ1-5; the D gene is possibly TRBD1 (6 bases). The starting material was cultured CD8+ T cells from PBMCs, obtained from culture after CMV antigen stimulation. This TCR came from a human donor in good health (CMV status not recorded). Some clones in this sample may be carry-over from other donors' samples. This CDR3 is CASSHPTQGQPQHF. In DNA, the CDR3 is TGTGCCAGCAGCCACCCAACACAGGGTCAGCCCCAGCATTTT.